One and the same sample provided the 24 T cell receptor beta chains below, sequenced in a study of spatial heterogeneity in lung cancer. Documented time point: blood at routine non-recurrence follow-up after resection. TCRdb independently ran MiXCR on the 5' RACE reads; one entry per CDR3 protein. The sample carries roughly 120,000 distinct CDR3 sequences, more than 10% recorded once. Sequenced here: PBMCs, sampled at follow-up. The receptors shown here come from a female donor with early-stage non-small cell lung cancer.

This chain links TRBV15 with TRBJ2-7, with D maybe TRBD1 (5 bases). The CDR3 runs to 13 residues. Germline V gives CDR1 LNHNV, CDR2 YYDKDF (reference sequence). The V and J ends lost 5 bases and 4 bases respectively, with 12 bases between them. CDR3 residues: CATSETQGYEQYF. The CDR3 nucleotides read TGTGCCACCAGCGAGACGCAGGGTTACGAGCAGTACTTC.

This clonotype has just a few counts. The CDR3 reads CASSFHFSGDYNEQFF. Written as DNA, the CDR3 is TGTGCCAGCAGCTTCCACTTTTCGGGGGACTACAATGAGCAGTTCTTC. V gene TRBV7-3 combines with J gene TRBJ2-1; TRBD2 is a possible D gene (6 bases). CDR1 is SGHTA and CDR2 is FQGTGA in the germline V gene. This CDR3 has 16 residues. Trimming took off 3 bases at V and 3 bases at J, with 15 bases between the two ends.

This chain uses TRBV7-9 with TRBJ2-7, with 9 bases fitting TRBD1. Trimming at V came to 4 bases and at J to 5 bases, leaving 9 bases not matched to a gene. CDR1 is SEHNR and CDR2 is FQNEAQ in the germline V gene (reference sequence). The CDR3 totals 15 residues. In DNA form, the CDR3 reads TGTGCCAGCAGCTACAGGGGGCAGGTCAAGGACGAGCAGTACTTC. This sequence encodes CASSYRGQVKDEQYF.

The chain combines TRBV29-1 with TRBJ2-3; D might be TRBD1 (6 bases). V dropped 3 bases and J dropped 0 bases, with 13 bases sitting between them. From germline, CDR1 is SQVTM and CDR2 ANQGSEA. This CDR3 contains 15 residues. CDR3 bases: TGCAGCGTTGAGAACAGGGCCGGTAGCACAGATACGCAGTATTTT. Translation gives CSVENRAGSTDTQYF.

The chain has TRBV5-1 and TRBJ2-7; D unresolved. V was clipped by 5 bases and J by 2 bases, with 14 bases between them. Per germline, CDR1 SGHRS and CDR2 YFSETQ. The CDR3 is made up of 14 amino acids. The CDR3 nucleotides are TGCGCCAGCAGATGGGCGATAGAGGCCTACGAGCAGTACTTC. Translation: CASRWAIEAYEQYF.

This chain links TRBV6-5 with TRBJ1-5, with no clear D. The ends were cut back, 0 bases at V and 0 bases at J, with 6 bases in the middle. Germline V gene sequence: CDR1 MNHEY, CDR2 SVGAGI. This CDR3 has 15 amino acids. The CDR3, as DNA: TGTGCCAGCAGTTACTCAGGATATAGCAATCAGCCCCAGCATTTT. It is translated as CASSYSGYSNQPQHF.

For the CDR3, the DNA is TGTGCCAGCAGCTTACTCCCGGGCGTTGAGCAGTTCTTC. Translating it yields CASSLLPGVEQFF. This chain connects TRBV7-2 to TRBJ2-1; D is unclear. Germline V gene sequence: CDR1 SGHTA, CDR2 FQGNSA. This CDR3 comprises 13 residues. The V and J ends lost 2 bases and 9 bases respectively, with 11 bases between them.

The chain links TRBV4-1 to TRBJ2-7; possibly TRBD2 for D (6 bases). V was trimmed by 1 base and J by 4 bases, leaving 14 bases between them. CDR1 and CDR2 (germline): MGHRA, YSYEKL. This CDR3 region has 15 residues. As DNA, the CDR3 is TGCGCCAGCAGCCAAGGGCTAGCGAACTATTACGAGCAGTACTTC. Its translation: CASSQGLANYYEQYF.

This clonotype was observed a few times. V is TRBV27 and J is TRBJ2-7; 7 nucleotides agree with TRBD2. This CDR3 is built from 16 residues. CDR1 and CDR2 (germline): MNHEY, SMNVEV (reference sequence). The junction had 15 bases not matched to a gene; V was cut back by 6 bases and J by 4 bases. CDR3 nucleotide sequence: TGTGCCAGCAGCAAACTTTCGGCGGGAGAATTTTACGAGCAGTACTTC. It encodes CASSKLSAGEFYEQYF.

The chain combines TRBV7-9 with TRBJ1-3; maybe TRBD1 (5 bases). Germline CDR1 reads SEHNR; CDR2 reads FQNEAQ (reference sequence). This CDR3 is built from 15 residues. V shed 3 bases and J shed 2 bases, with 11 bases lying between them. As DNA, the CDR3 is TGTGCCAGCAGCTTTAGGCAGGGTACTGGAAACACCATATATTTT. Translation gives CASSFRQGTGNTIYF. Drawing the rest from reference TRBV7-9 and TRBJ1-3, the complete variable domain is DTGVSQNPRHKITKRGQNVTFRCDPISEHNRLYWYRQTLGQGPEFLTYFQNEAQLEKSRLLSDRFSAERPKGSFSTLEIQRTEQGDSAMYLCASSFRQGTGNTIYFGEGSWLTVV.

Only a few counts were recorded for this clonotype. This rearrangement joins TRBV5-1 to TRBJ2-5; D may be TRBD1 or TRBD2 (7 bases each). Trimming cost V 4 bases and J 0 bases, with 13 bases left between them. This CDR3 spans 15 amino acids. CDR1 and CDR2 from the germline V gene are SGHRS and YFSETQ. CDR3 DNA: TGCGCCAGCAGCCCCCAGGGGGGGAACCAAGAGACCCAGTACTTC. Translated: CASSPQGGNQETQYF. Together with reference TRBV5-1 and TRBJ2-5, the CDR3 gives the full variable domain: KAGVTQTPRYLIKTRGQQVTLSCSPISGHRSVSWYQQTPGQGLQFLFEYFSETQRNKGNFPGRFSGRQFSNSRSEMNVSTLELGDSALYLCASSPQGGNQETQYFGPGTRLLVL.

This clonotype has at least ten counts. The chain joins TRBV3-1 to TRBJ2-7, with D maybe TRBD2 (5 bases). The ends were cut back, 2 bases at V and 4 bases at J, with 12 bases in the middle. The CDR3 covers 14 residues. Per germline, CDR1 LGHDT and CDR2 YNNKEL (reference sequence). Here the CDR3 reads CASSQYGVEYEQYF. The CDR3 nucleotides are TGTGCCAGCAGCCAATACGGGGTCGAGTACGAGCAGTACTTC.

This chain uses TRBV5-6 with TRBJ2-5, with 8 bases aligning to TRBD2. This CDR3 has 15 residues. Germline V gene sequence: CDR1 SGHDT, CDR2 YYEEEE. Unmatched junction bases numbered 15, after V lost 5 bases and J lost 9 bases. The CDR3 DNA follows: TGTGCCAGCAGTTCCAGGGTAGCGGGGACCCGGGCCCAGTACTTC. Amino acids: CASSSRVAGTRAQYF.

This clonotype was found a few times. The chain is built from TRBV29-1 and TRBJ1-5; D remains ambiguous. The CDR3 covers 14 residues. Trimming removed 3 bases from V and 4 bases from J, with 13 bases in between. The germline V gene encodes CDR1 SQVTM and CDR2 ANQGSEA. The CDR3 DNA is TGCAGCGTTGACACGGGATTTGGTAATCAGCCCCAGCATTTT. This gives the protein CSVDTGFGNQPQHF.

This clonotype was detected a few times. This chain connects TRBV10-2 to TRBJ2-7, with D perhaps TRBD2 (6 bases). This CDR3 spans 14 amino acids. V gave up 3 bases and J gave up 3 bases, with 12 bases separating them. CDR1 WSHSY and CDR2 SAAADI come from the germline V gene. This CDR3 is CASSDRLAFYEQYF. The CDR3 nucleotides are TGCGCCAGCAGTGATAGGCTAGCGTTCTACGAGCAGTACTTC.

This clonotype was counted ten times or more. This chain joins TRBV24-1 and TRBJ2-2; 9 nucleotides agree with TRBD2. Trimming cost V 3 bases and J 1 base; bases outside gene matches: 5. The CDR3 consists of 17 residues. Germline V CDR1 and CDR2: KGHDR, SFDVKD. CDR3 sequence reads: CATSDLPTSGNTGELFF. CDR3 in DNA: TGTGCCACCAGTGATCTACCGACTAGCGGGAACACCGGGGAGCTGTTTTTT.

The sample holds many counts of this clonotype. The V gene is TRBV5-1, the J gene TRBJ2-1, with 12 bases lining up with TRBD2. This CDR3 contains 16 residues. V was clipped by 0 bases and J by 13 bases; unmatched bases: 11. Germline loops: CDR1 SGHRS, CDR2 YFSETQ. The CDR3 protein is CASSLAGTSGRELQFF. CDR3 coding DNA: TGCGCCAGCAGCTTGGCGGGGACTAGCGGGCGGGAATTACAGTTCTTC.

A few counts support this clonotype. This chain uses TRBV18 with TRBJ2-1; TRBD2 might be the D (6 bases). Germline V lookup: CDR1 KGHSH, CDR2 LQKENI. Trimming cost V 3 bases and J 2 bases, with 23 bases left between them. This CDR3 region has 19 residues. The CDR3: CASSPYDLSAGRPYNEQFF. The CDR3 DNA sequence: TGTGCCAGCTCACCGTATGACCTATCTGCGGGAAGGCCCTACAATGAGCAGTTCTTC.

For this clonotype: It may be a read error: a sequence one base away is much more abundant. This chain connects TRBV19 to TRBJ1-5; D not resolved. This CDR3 has 17 residues. V shed 5 bases and J shed 3 bases, with 20 bases lying between them. CDR1 is LNHDA, CDR2 SQIVND, per germline (reference sequence). Here the CDR3 DNA reads TGTGCCAGTAGTCCGTCTTTTGTGTGGGAGGACAATCAGCCCCAGCATTTT. Protein product: CASSPSFVWEDNQPQHF.

This clonotype was counted only a few times. The genes are TRBV28 and TRBJ1-4; D not resolved. Trimming removed 6 bases at V and 0 bases at J, with 8 bases between. The CDR3 is made up of 14 amino acids. CDR1 is MDHEN and CDR2 is SYDVKM in the germline V gene. The CDR3: CASRGAATNEKLFF. The DNA for the CDR3 is TGTGCCAGCAGGGGAGCAGCAACTAATGAAAAACTGTTTTTT. The full variable domain, its missing parts supplied by reference TRBV28 and TRBJ1-4, is DVKVTQSSRYLVKRTGEKVFLECVQDMDHENMFWYRQDPGLGLRLIYFSYDVKMKEKGDIPEGYSVSREKKERFSLILESASTNQTSMYLCASRGAATNEKLFFGSGTQLSVL.

The rearrangement links TRBV20-1 to TRBJ2-3; D gene uncertain. Trimming pared 1 base from V and 2 bases from J, leaving 7 bases between. Germline assignment: CDR1 DFQATT and CDR2 SNEGSKA (reference sequence). CDR3 length equals 13 residues. The CDR3 loop is CSARGWNTDTQYF. As DNA, the CDR3 is TGCAGTGCTAGAGGTTGGAACACAGATACGCAGTATTTT.

This clonotype was recorded at least ten times. This chain's CDR3 is CASSNGAMEGRNEQYV. The CDR3 DNA reads as TGTGCCAGCAGCAACGGGGCTATGGAGGGTCGGAACGAGCAGTACGTC. The gene calls are TRBV21-1 and TRBJ2-7; TRBD2, the table's D call, lacks a check against the DNA. TRBV21-1 is listed as a pseudogene. The CDR3 has 16 residues.

This clonotype was seen at least ten times. V gene TRBV12-3 or TRBV12-4 combines with J gene TRBJ1-2, with a possible D match to TRBD1 (5 bases). Between the trimmed V and J ends, which lost 5 bases and 3 bases, there was a span of 16 bases. The CDR3 runs to 15 residues. The CDR3 DNA follows: TGTGCCAGCAGTCCCCAGGGCAGTGGGTACTATGGCTACACCTTC. Translated: CASSPQGSGYYGYTF.

The chain employs TRBV12-3 or TRBV12-4 and TRBJ2-2, with 7 bases fitting TRBD1. This CDR3 comprises 14 residues. V shed 6 bases and J 2 bases; nucleotides not matched to a gene: 3. The CDR3 DNA sequence: TGTGCCAGCAGCGGGACAGTTAACACCGGGGAGCTGTTTTTT. Residues: CASSGTVNTGELFF.